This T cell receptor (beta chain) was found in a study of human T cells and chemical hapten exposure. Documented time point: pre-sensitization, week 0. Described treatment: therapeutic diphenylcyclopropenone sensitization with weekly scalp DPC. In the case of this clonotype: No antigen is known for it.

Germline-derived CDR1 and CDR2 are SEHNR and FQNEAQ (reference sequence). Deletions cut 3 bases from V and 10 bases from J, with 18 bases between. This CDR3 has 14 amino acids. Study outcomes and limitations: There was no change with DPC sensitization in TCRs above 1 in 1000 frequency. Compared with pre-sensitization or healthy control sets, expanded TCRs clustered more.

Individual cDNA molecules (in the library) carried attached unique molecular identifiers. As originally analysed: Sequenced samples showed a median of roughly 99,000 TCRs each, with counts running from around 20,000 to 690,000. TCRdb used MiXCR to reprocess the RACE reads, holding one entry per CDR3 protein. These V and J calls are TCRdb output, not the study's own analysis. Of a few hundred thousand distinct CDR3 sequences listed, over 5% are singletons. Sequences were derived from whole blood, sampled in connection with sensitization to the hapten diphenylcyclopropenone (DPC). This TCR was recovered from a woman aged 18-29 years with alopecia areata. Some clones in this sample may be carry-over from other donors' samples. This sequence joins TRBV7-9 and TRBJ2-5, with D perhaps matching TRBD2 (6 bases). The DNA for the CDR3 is TGTGCCAGCAGCTTCCCCCTAGGCGGCGGGGACCAGTACTTC. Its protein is CASSFPLGGGDQYF.